The entry that follows covers one TCR beta chain sequence. Sequencing used immunoSEQ multiplex PCR; TCRdb keeps in-frame clones, though not all of them. The sample contains about 260,000 clones, over 90% of which appear only once. The data were taken from a study of T cell responses to AZD1222 COVID-19 vaccine. Specimen: peripheral blood, collected on day 0 of AZD1222 vaccination. The receptor was isolated from an adult in good health.

The CDR3 coding sequence is TGTGCCAGCAGCCAAGAACTTGCGCCAGGTACTGAAAAACTGTTTTTT. Translated: CASSQELAPGTEKLFF. The chain is built from TRBV3-1 (or the pseudogene TRBV3-2) and TRBJ1-4; no reliable D call. This CDR3 spans 16 amino acids. Germline V CDR1 and CDR2: LGHDT, YNNKEL (reference sequence). Trimming removed 0 bases at V and 7 bases at J, with 15 bases between.